This T cell receptor (beta chain) was profiled in a study of T cell changes during pregnancy in multiple sclerosis. TCRdb's copy holds only in-frame clones and misses some; the assay was immunoSEQ multiplex PCR. The data contain about 75,000 clones, about 94% of them singletons. Per the germline V gene, CDR1 is ENHRY and CDR2 is SYGVKD. The germline V and J ends were trimmed by 10 bases and 0 bases, with 19 bases remaining between them. The CDR3 consists of 15 residues. Specimen: CD4+ T cells from peripheral blood mononuclear cells, collected after pregnancy. The receptor comes from a female donor with multiple sclerosis, enrolled in a pregnancy study. The chain uses TRBV10-3 and TRBJ2-7; perhaps TRBD2 as D (7 bases). The CDR3 DNA sequence: TGTGCCACCCATGGGGGGGCCCTCAACTCCTACGAGCAGTACTTC. It yields the protein CATHGGALNSYEQYF.